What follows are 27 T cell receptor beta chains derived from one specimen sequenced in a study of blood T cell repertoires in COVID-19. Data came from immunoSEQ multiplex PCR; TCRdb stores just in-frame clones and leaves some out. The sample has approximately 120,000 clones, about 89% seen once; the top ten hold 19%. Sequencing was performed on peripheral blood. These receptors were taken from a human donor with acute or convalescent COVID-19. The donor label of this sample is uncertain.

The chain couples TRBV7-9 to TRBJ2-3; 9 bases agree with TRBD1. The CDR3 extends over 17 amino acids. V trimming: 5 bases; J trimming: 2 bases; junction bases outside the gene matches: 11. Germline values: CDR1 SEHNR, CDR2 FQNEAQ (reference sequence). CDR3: CASSPGPDRGATDTQYF. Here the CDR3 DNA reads TGTGCCAGCAGCCCGGGACCAGACAGGGGGGCCACAGATACGCAGTATTTT.

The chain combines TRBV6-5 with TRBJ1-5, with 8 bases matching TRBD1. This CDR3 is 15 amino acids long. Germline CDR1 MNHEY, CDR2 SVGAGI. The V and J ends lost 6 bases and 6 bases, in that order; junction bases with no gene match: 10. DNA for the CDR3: TGTGCCAGCAGGATGCAGGGGGCAGTAGGTCAGCCCCAGCATTTT. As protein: CASRMQGAVGQPQHF.

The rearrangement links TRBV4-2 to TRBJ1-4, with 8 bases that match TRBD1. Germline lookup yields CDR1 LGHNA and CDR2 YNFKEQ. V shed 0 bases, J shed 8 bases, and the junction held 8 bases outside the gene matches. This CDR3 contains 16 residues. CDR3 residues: CASSQDGDRGVEKLFF. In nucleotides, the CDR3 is TGTGCCAGCAGCCAAGATGGTGACAGGGGAGTAGAAAAACTGTTTTTT.

The CDR3 DNA sequence: TGTGCCTGTTCTATTGCAGATACGCAGTATTTT. Its translation: CACSIADTQYF. This chain links TRBV30 with TRBJ2-3; D gene unclear. The CDR3 totals 11 residues. Germline CDR1 is GTSNPN and CDR2 is SVGIG (reference sequence). With 6 bases removed from V and 4 bases from J, the gap between germline ends came to 8 bases. Filled out from reference TRBV30 and TRBJ2-3, the complete variable domain reads SQTIHQWPATLVQPVGSPLSLECTVEGTSNPNLYWYRQAAGRGLQLLFYSVGIGQISSEVPQNLSASRPQDRQFILSSKKLLLSDSGFYLCACSIADTQYFGPGTRLTVL.

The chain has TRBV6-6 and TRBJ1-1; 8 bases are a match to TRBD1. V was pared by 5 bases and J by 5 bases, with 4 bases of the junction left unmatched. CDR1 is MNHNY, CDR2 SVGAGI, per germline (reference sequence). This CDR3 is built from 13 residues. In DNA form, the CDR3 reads TGTGCCAGCAGTCGGCGACAGGGGACTGAAGCTTTCTTT. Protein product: CASSRRQGTEAFF.

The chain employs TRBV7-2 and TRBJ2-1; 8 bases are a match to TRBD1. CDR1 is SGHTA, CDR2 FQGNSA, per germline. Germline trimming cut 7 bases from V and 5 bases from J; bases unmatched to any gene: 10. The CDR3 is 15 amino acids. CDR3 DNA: TGTGCCAGCACCCCCTCCGGGACAGGTAACAATGAGCAGTTCTTC. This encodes CASTPSGTGNNEQFF.

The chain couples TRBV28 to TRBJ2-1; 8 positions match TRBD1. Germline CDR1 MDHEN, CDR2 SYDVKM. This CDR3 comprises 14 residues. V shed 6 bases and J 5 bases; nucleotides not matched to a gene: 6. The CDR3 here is CASRPTGANNEQFF. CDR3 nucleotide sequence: TGTGCCAGCAGACCGACAGGGGCGAACAATGAGCAGTTCTTC.

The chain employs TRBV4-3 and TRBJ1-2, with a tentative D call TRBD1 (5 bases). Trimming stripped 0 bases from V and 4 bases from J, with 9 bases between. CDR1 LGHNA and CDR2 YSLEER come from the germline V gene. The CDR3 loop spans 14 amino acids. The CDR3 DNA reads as TGCGCCAGCAGCCAAGAGAGGCAGGGCTATGGCTACACCTTC. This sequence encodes CASSQERQGYGYTF.

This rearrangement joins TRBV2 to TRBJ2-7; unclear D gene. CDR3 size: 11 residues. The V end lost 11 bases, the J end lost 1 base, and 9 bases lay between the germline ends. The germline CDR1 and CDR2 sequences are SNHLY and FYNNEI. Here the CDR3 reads CAQVRSYEQYF. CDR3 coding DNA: TGTGCCCAAGTCCGGTCCTACGAGCAGTACTTC.

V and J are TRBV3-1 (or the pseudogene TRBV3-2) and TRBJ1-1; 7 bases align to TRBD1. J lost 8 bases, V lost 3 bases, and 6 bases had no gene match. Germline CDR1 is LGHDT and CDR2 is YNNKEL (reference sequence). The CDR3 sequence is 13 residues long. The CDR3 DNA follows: TGTGCCAGCAGCCAGGAGAACAGGGGAGAAGCTTTCTTT. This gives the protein CASSQENRGEAFF.

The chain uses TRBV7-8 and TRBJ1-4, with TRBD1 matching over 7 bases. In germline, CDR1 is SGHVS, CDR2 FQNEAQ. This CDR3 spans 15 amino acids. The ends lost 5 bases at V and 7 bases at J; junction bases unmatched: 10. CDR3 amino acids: CASSLTIGQAEKLFF. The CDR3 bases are TGTGCCAGCAGCCTTACTATTGGACAGGCTGAAAAACTGTTTTTT.

CDR3 nucleotide sequence: TGTGCCAGCAGCGTAGTGGGGCGCAGCTCCTACAATGAGCAGTTCTTC. Amino acids: CASSVVGRSSYNEQFF. The gene calls are TRBV9 and TRBJ2-1; TRBD1 might be the D (5 bases). The germline gives CDR1 SGDLS, CDR2 YYNGEE. The CDR3 extends over 16 amino acids. V was clipped by 0 bases and J by 0 bases, with 10 bases between them.

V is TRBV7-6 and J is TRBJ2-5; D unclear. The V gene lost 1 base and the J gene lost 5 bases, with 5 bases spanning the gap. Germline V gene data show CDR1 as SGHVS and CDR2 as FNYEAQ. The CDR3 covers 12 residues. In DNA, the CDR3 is TGTGCCAGCAGCTTAGTCTCGGAGACCCAGTACTTC. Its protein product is CASSLVSETQYF.

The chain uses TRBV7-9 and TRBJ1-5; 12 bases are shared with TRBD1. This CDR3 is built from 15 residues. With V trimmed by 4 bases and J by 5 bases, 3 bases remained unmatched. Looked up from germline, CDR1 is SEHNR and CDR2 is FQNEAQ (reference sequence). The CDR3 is CASSSGTGGYQPQHF. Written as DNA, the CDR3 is TGTGCCAGCAGCTCCGGGACAGGGGGCTATCAGCCCCAGCATTTT. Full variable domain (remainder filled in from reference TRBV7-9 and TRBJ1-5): DTGVSQNPRHKITKRGQNVTFRCDPISEHNRLYWYRQTLGQGPEFLTYFQNEAQLEKSRLLSDRFSAERPKGSFSTLEIQRTEQGDSAMYLCASSSGTGGYQPQHFGDGTRLSIL.

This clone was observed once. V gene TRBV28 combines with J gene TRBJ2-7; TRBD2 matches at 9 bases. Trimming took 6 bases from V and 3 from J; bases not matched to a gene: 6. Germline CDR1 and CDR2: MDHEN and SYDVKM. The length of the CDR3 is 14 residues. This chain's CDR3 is CASREAGGLYEQYF. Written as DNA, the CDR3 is TGTGCCAGCAGGGAAGCGGGGGGCCTCTACGAGCAGTACTTC.

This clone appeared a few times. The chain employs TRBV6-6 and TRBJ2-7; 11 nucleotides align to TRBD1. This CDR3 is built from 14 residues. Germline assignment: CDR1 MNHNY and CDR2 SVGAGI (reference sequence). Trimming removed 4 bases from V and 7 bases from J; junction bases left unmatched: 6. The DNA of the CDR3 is TGTGCCAGCAGTTTCGGACAGGGGGCGCGAGAGCAGTACTTC. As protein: CASSFGQGAREQYF.

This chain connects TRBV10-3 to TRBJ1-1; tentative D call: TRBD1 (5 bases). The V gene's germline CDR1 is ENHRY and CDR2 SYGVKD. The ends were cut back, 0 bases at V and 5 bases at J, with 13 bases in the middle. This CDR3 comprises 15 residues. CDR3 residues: CAISESQSRDTEAFF. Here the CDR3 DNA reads TGTGCCATCAGTGAGTCTCAGTCCAGGGATACTGAAGCTTTCTTT.

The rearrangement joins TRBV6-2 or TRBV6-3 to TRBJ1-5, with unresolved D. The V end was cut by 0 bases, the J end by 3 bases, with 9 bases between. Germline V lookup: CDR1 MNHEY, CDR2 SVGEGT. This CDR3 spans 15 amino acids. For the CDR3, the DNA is TGTGCCAGCAGTTACTCCAGTATTATCAATCAGCCCCAGCATTTT. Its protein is CASSYSSIINQPQHF.

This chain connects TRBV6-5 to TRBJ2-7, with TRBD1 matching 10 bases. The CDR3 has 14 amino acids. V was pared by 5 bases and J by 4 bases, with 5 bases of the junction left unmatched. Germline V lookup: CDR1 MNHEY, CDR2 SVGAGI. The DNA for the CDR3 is TGTGCCAGCAGTCGGGACAGGGGCTCGTACGAGCAGTACTTC. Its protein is CASSRDRGSYEQYF.

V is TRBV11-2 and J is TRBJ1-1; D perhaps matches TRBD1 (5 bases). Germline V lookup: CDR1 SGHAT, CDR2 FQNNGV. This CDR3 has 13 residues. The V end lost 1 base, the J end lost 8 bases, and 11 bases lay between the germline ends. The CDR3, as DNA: TGTGCCAGCAGCTTAGCGGACACAGCAGAAGCTTTCTTT. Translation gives CASSLADTAEAFF.

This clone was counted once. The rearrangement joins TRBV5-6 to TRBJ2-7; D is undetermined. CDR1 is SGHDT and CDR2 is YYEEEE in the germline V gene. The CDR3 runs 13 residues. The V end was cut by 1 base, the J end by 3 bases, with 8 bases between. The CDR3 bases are TGTGCCAGCAGCTTGAGCCCTCACTACGAGCAGTACTTC. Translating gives CASSLSPHYEQYF.

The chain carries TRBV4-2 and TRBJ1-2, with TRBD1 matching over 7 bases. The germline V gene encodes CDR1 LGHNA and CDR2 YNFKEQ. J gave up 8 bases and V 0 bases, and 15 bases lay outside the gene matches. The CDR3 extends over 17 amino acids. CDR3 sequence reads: CASSQESRDSDVGGYTF. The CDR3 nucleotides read TGTGCCAGCAGCCAAGAGAGCCGGGACAGCGACGTGGGGGGCTACACCTTC.

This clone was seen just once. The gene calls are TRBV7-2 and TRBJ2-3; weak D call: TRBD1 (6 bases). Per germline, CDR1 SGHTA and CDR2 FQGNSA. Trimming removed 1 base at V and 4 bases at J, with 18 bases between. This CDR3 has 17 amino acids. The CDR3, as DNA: TGTGCCAGCAGCTTAGTAGGGGGTCAGGGTCGGGCAGATACGCAGTATTTT. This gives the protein CASSLVGGQGRADTQYF.

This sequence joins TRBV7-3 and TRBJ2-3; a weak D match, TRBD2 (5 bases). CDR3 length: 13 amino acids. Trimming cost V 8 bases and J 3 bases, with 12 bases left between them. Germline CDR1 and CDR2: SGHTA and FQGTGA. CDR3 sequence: CASRLPKTDTQYF. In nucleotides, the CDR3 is TGTGCCAGCCGACTACCCAAGACAGATACGCAGTATTTT.

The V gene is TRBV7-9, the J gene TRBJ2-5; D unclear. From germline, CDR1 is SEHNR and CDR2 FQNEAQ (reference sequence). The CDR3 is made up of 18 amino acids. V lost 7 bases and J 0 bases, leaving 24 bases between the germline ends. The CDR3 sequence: CASTPTRRLGAYQETQYF. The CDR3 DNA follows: TGTGCCAGCACCCCGACGAGAAGACTTGGCGCGTACCAAGAGACCCAGTACTTC.

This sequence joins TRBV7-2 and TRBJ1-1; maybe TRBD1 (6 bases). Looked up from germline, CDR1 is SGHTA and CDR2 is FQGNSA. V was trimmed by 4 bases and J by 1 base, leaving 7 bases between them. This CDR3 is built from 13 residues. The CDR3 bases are TGTGCCAGCAGCTGGGGACAGAACACTGAAGCTTTCTTT. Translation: CASSWGQNTEAFF.

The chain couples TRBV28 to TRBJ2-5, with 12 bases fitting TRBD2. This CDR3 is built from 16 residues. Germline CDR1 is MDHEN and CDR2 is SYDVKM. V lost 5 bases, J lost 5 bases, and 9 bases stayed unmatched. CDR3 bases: TGTGCCAGCAGTCCGAGACTAGCGGGAGATCAGGAGACCCAGTACTTC. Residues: CASSPRLAGDQETQYF.